Below are 25 T cell receptor beta chains sequenced from a single sample in a study of shared clonotypes between healthy human individuals. The repertoire was sequenced with immunoSEQ multiplex PCR; TCRdb's copy has only in-frame clones and lacks some. This table holds 180,000 or so clones, about 93% found once. Sequencing was done on a sample of naive CD4+ T cells sorted from blood. Subset here: CD45RA+ positively selected. The receptors were gathered from a woman under 40 in good health.

The chain couples TRBV28 to TRBJ2-7, with 7 bases that match TRBD2. This CDR3 comprises 12 residues. J gave up 4 bases and V 10 bases, and 7 bases lay outside the gene matches. From germline, CDR1 is MDHEN and CDR2 SYDVKM. The CDR3 loop reads CATTGGRYEQYF. CDR3 nucleotide sequence: TGTGCCACTACGGGAGGAAGGTACGAGCAGTACTTC. The full variable domain, with the rest looked up from reference TRBV28 and TRBJ2-7, is DVKVTQSSRYLVKRTGEKVFLECVQDMDHENMFWYRQDPGLGLRLIYFSYDVKMKEKGDIPEGYSVSREKKERFSLILESASTNQTSMYLCATTGGRYEQYFGPGTRLTVT.

The chain combines TRBV5-1 with TRBJ2-1; D possibly matches TRBD1 or TRBD2 (5 bases each). Per the germline V gene, CDR1 is SGHRS and CDR2 is YFSETQ. The V end was cut by 2 bases, the J end by 6 bases, with 9 bases between. CDR3 size: 13 residues. The CDR3 DNA reads as TGCGCCAGCAGCTTTCCAGGGAGCAATGAGCAGTTCTTC. This encodes CASSFPGSNEQFF.

The rearrangement joins TRBV6-6 to TRBJ2-2, with a weak D call TRBD1 (5 bases). The V end was cut by 2 bases, the J end by 6 bases, with 13 bases between. CDR1 and CDR2 from the germline V gene are MNHNY and SVGAGI (reference sequence). The CDR3 contains 15 residues. CDR3 in amino acids: CASSYQRPRAGELFF. The CDR3 bases are TGTGCCAGCAGTTACCAGCGACCCAGGGCCGGGGAGCTGTTTTTT.

V and J are TRBV14 and TRBJ2-2; perhaps D is TRBD1 or TRBD2 (7 bases each). The CDR3 is made up of 15 amino acids. CDR1 and CDR2 from the germline V gene are SGHDN and FVKESK. The V end lost 6 bases, the J end lost 5 bases, and 16 bases lay between the germline ends. In nucleotides, the CDR3 is TGTGCCAGCAGAAGACAGGGAGGGCGTACCGGGGAGCTGTTTTTT. Translating it yields CASRRQGGRTGELFF.

V usage is TRBV4-1 and J usage is TRBJ2-7; 7 positions agree with TRBD1. With V trimmed by 1 base and J by 0 bases, 6 bases remained unmatched. This CDR3 spans 16 amino acids. In germline, CDR1 is MGHRA, CDR2 YSYEKL. The CDR3 spells CASSQGERDSSYEQYF. The DNA of the CDR3 is TGCGCCAGCAGCCAAGGGGAACGGGACAGCTCCTACGAGCAGTACTTC.

J is TRBJ2-1 and V is TRBV6-5; 10 nucleotides match TRBD2. CDR1 is MNHEY, CDR2 SVGAGI, per germline. V lost 2 bases and J lost 4; bases outside the gene matches: 2. The CDR3 is 15 residues long. CDR3 in DNA: TGTGCCAGCAGTTACACTAGCGGGGCTTACAATGAGCAGTTCTTC. Protein: CASSYTSGAYNEQFF.

V is TRBV29-1 and J is TRBJ2-1; 7 bases are a match to TRBD1. The CDR3 is made up of 16 amino acids. Per the germline V gene, CDR1 is SQVTM and CDR2 is ANQGSEA. J gave up 5 bases and V 3 bases, and 13 bases lay outside the gene matches. The CDR3 protein is CSVDGWKGARNNEQFF. The CDR3 DNA reads TGCAGCGTTGATGGGTGGAAGGGGGCTCGGAACAATGAGCAGTTCTTC.

The chain couples TRBV5-1 to TRBJ2-7; the match to TRBD2 covers 7 bases. Germline assignment: CDR1 SGHRS and CDR2 YFSETQ. The V segment lost 4 bases and the J segment 0 bases; nucleotides outside the gene matches: 7. The CDR3 loop spans 15 amino acids. The CDR3 loop is CASSITGTTSYEQYF. CDR3 nucleotides: TGCGCCAGCAGCATAACCGGGACTACCTCCTACGAGCAGTACTTC.

The chain recombines TRBV6-1 with TRBJ2-5; 10 positions agree with TRBD1. The CDR3 is made up of 14 amino acids. Germline V gene data show CDR1 as MNHNS and CDR2 as SASEGT. Trimming cost V 7 bases and J 11 bases; bases outside gene matches: 13. CDR3 nucleotides: TGTGCCAGCAACCCGGGACAGGGGTTCTGGGAGCAGTACTTC. Translated, it gives CASNPGQGFWEQYF.

The chain carries TRBV11-2 and TRBJ2-3, with 7 nucleotides matching TRBD1. Losses at the gene ends were 5 bases for V and 2 bases for J; bases not matched to a gene: 10. The CDR3 sequence is 16 residues long. Germline V gene data show CDR1 as SGHAT and CDR2 as FQNNGV. The CDR3 nucleotides read TGTGCCAGCAGCCTTGGCCGGGACAGAGCCACAGATACGCAGTATTTT. Residues: CASSLGRDRATDTQYF.

The genes are TRBV18 and TRBJ2-3; D perhaps matches TRBD2 (6 bases). V was pared by 2 bases and J by 3 bases, with 15 bases between. The CDR3 spans 16 residues. CDR1 is KGHSH, CDR2 LQKENI, per germline. The DNA of the CDR3 is TGTGCCAGCTCACCATTGGGCAGGAGGGGAACAGATACGCAGTATTTT. Its protein is CASSPLGRRGTDTQYF.

This clone was observed a single time. The gene calls are TRBV5-1 and TRBJ2-7; 11 nucleotides align to TRBD2. Germline V gene lookup returns CDR1 SGHRS and CDR2 YFSETQ. Trimming took 8 bases from V and 4 from J; bases not matched to a gene: 2. The CDR3 runs 12 residues. In nucleotides, the CDR3 is TGCGCCAGTACTAGCGGGAGTTACGAGCAGTACTTC. As protein: CASTSGSYEQYF.

The chain joins TRBV19 to TRBJ2-2, with D perhaps being TRBD1 or TRBD2 (5 bases each). The CDR3 length is 17 residues. The germline V gene encodes CDR1 LNHDA and CDR2 SQIVND (reference sequence). V gave up 1 base and J gave up 2 bases, with 14 bases separating them. CDR3 nucleotides: TGTGCCAGTAGTATAGTAAGAGGGGCGCAAAACACCGGGGAGCTGTTTTTT. Residues: CASSIVRGAQNTGELFF.

This chain connects TRBV27 to TRBJ2-5; D call uncertain. The J call is uncertain, as TRBJ2-7 better fits the DNA end. Germline CDR1 is MNHEY and CDR2 is SMNVEV (reference sequence). CDR3 size: 12 residues. The CDR3, as DNA: TGTGCCAGCACCGGCCAGGACTACGAGCAGTACTTC. It is translated as CASTGQDYEQYF.

The chain has TRBV7-9 and TRBJ1-1; D remains ambiguous. The CDR3 runs 12 residues. V shed 2 bases and J shed 14 bases, with 15 bases lying between them. The germline gives CDR1 SEHNR, CDR2 FQNEAQ (reference sequence). Here the CDR3 DNA reads TGTGCCAGCAGCTTACGCGGCGGATATTTCTTCTTT. Translated, it gives CASSLRGGYFFF.

The rearrangement links TRBV6-1 to TRBJ2-5; 11 positions match TRBD2. The J call may be mistaken, given a closer DNA end match to TRBJ2-7. Germline CDR1 and CDR2: MNHNS and SASEGT. The CDR3 covers 15 residues. CDR3 region: CASSEVAGGSYEQYF. The CDR3 nucleotides read TGTGCCAGCAGTGAAGTAGCGGGAGGGTCCTACGAGCAGTACTTC.

The chain uses TRBV27 and TRBJ2-7, with TRBD1 identical over 9 bases. With 4 bases clipped from V and 4 bases from J, the junction kept 8 bases outside the gene matches. The CDR3 contains 15 residues. Germline V CDR1 and CDR2: MNHEY, SMNVEV (reference sequence). CDR3 loop: CASSSGQGYPYEQYF. CDR3 sequence (DNA): TGTGCCAGCAGTTCGGGACAGGGCTATCCTTACGAGCAGTACTTC.

The J gene is TRBJ2-5, the V gene TRBV2; D might be TRBD1 (5 bases). CDR3 size: 14 residues. V was clipped by 4 bases and J by 4 bases, with 13 bases between them. CDR1 is SNHLY and CDR2 is FYNNEI in the germline V gene. CDR3 residues: CASSVQGWGETQYF. The CDR3 DNA sequence: TGTGCCAGCAGTGTCCAGGGCTGGGGAGAGACCCAGTACTTC.

The chain employs TRBV27 and TRBJ2-5; 11 bases map to TRBD1. The J call may be mistaken, given a closer DNA end match to TRBJ2-7. Germline V CDR1 and CDR2: MNHEY, SMNVEV (reference sequence). The CDR3 sequence is 15 residues long. The CDR3 DNA reads TGTGCCAGCGTCCGGGACAGGGGGGGACCCTACGAGCAGTACTTC. Translated: CASVRDRGGPYEQYF.

V is TRBV19 and J is TRBJ2-5; 8 positions agree with TRBD1. With the DNA end fitting TRBJ2-7 better, the J assignment may be wrong. The CDR3 is 14 amino acids. Germline CDR1 reads LNHDA; CDR2 reads SQIVND (reference sequence). As DNA, the CDR3 is TGTGCCAGTAGTACAACAGGGGGCTCCTACGAGCAGTACTTC. Protein product: CASSTTGGSYEQYF.

This chain joins TRBV7-7 and TRBJ1-2; no clear D. The V and J ends lost 3 bases and 5 bases respectively, with 19 bases between them. Germline V gene sequence: CDR1 SSHAT, CDR2 FNYEAQ (reference sequence). This CDR3 comprises 16 residues. The CDR3 protein is CASSFALSRMLYGYTF. CDR3 in DNA: TGTGCCAGCAGCTTTGCCCTTTCCAGGATGCTATATGGCTACACCTTC. Looking up the rest from reference TRBV7-7 and TRBJ1-2 gives the full variable domain: GAGVSQSPRYKVTKRGQDVTLRCDPISSHATLYWYQQALGQGPEFLTYFNYEAQPDKSGLPSDRFSAERPEGSISTLTIQRTEQRDSAMYRCASSFALSRMLYGYTFGSGTRLTVV.

The chain links TRBV5-1 to TRBJ2-1, with 7 bases that match TRBD1. This CDR3 contains 15 residues. J lost 2 bases, V lost 0 bases, and 2 bases had no gene match. Germline lookup yields CDR1 SGHRS and CDR2 YFSETQ. The CDR3 nucleotides are TGCGCCAGCAGCTTGGGAGGGGGCCCCTACAATGAGCAGTTCTTC. This gives the protein CASSLGGGPYNEQFF.

The V and J genes are TRBV5-1 and TRBJ1-2; D is ambiguous. V lost 0 bases and J lost 1, with 10 bases in between. The V gene's germline CDR1 is SGHRS and CDR2 YFSETQ. The CDR3 covers 15 residues. The CDR3 protein is CASSLVLGDNYGYTF. The CDR3 coding sequence is TGCGCCAGCAGCTTGGTCCTGGGAGATAACTATGGCTACACCTTC.

This clone was detected only a few times. The chain uses TRBV7-9 and TRBJ1-2; D is unclear. The germline gives CDR1 SEHNR, CDR2 FQNEAQ (reference sequence). V was trimmed by 1 base and J by 8 bases, leaving 11 bases between them. This CDR3 has 13 amino acids. CDR3 sequence (DNA): TGTGCCAGCAGCTTAGAAGGGATTGCGGGCTACACCTTC. Translating gives CASSLEGIAGYTF. Filled out from reference TRBV7-9 and TRBJ1-2, the complete variable domain reads DTGVSQNPRHKITKRGQNVTFRCDPISEHNRLYWYRQTLGQGPEFLTYFQNEAQLEKSRLLSDRFSAERPKGSFSTLEIQRTEQGDSAMYLCASSLEGIAGYTFGSGTRLTVV.

The J gene is TRBJ1-2, the V gene TRBV28; tentative D call: TRBD1 (5 bases). The germline V gene has CDR1 MDHEN and CDR2 SYDVKM. V lost 1 base and J 5 bases, leaving 11 bases between the germline ends. This CDR3 has 14 amino acids. CDR3 residues: CASSLFPGIYGYTF. CDR3 nucleotide sequence: TGTGCCAGCAGTTTATTCCCAGGGATATATGGCTACACCTTC.